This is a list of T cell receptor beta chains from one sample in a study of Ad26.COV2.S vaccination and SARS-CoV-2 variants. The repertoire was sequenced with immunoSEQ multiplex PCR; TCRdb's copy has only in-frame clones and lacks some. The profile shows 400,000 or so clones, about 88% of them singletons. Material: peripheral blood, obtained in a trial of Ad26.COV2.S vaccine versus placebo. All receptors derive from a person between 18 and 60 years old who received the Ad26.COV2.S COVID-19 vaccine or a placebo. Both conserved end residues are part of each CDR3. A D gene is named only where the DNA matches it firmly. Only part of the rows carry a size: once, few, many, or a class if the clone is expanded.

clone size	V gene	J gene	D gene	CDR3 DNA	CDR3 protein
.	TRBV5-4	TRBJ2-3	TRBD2	TGTGCCACACTAGCGGGGGTGAACACAGATACGCAGTATTTT	CATLAGVNTDTQYF
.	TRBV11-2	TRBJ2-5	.	TGTGCCAGCAGCTTAAGGGACGAGACCCAGTACTTC	CASSLRDETQYF
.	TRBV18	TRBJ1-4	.	TGTGCCAGCTCACCAGCGTCCCGGCAGTATAATGAAAAACTGTTTTTT	CASSPASRQYNEKLFF
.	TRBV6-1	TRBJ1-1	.	TGTGCCAGCAGTGAAAGGTGGGGCCCGAACACTGAAGCTTTCTTT	CASSERWGPNTEAFF
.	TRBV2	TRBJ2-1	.	TGTGCCAGCAGAAAGCAGGGTGCTGATGAGCAGTTCTTC	CASRKQGADEQFF
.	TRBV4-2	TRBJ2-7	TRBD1	TGTGCCAGCAGCCAAGGGAAAACAGGGGTCTACGAGCAGTACTTC	CASSQGKTGVYEQYF
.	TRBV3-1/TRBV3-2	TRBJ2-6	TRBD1	TGTGCCAGCAGAGCCGGGACAGGGGGCTCTGGGGCCAACGTCCTGACTTTC	CASRAGTGGSGANVLTF
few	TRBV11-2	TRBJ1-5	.	TGTGCCAGCAGCTTAGATCGGGCAGGTAGTCAGCCCCAGCATTTT	CASSLDRAGSQPQHF
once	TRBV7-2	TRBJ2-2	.	TGTGCCAGCAGCTATTTAGTCCCGAGGGCTCCCGGGGAGCTGTTTTTT	CASSYLVPRAPGELFF
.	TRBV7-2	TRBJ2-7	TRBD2	TGTGCCAGCAGCTTCGGGACTAGCGGGGGGTTTTACGAGCAGTACTTC	CASSFGTSGGFYEQYF
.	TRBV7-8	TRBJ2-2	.	TGTGCCAGCAGCTTAGGGTCCGGGGAGCTGTTTTTT	CASSLGSGELFF
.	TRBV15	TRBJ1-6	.	TGTGCCACCAGCCGAGAGGCCGACAGGAATAATTCACCCCTCCACTTT	CATSREADRNNSPLHF
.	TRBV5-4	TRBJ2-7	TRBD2	TGTGCCAGCAGCTTGGAACTCGGGAGGGGACCGCTTGAGCAGTACTTC	CASSLELGRGPLEQYF
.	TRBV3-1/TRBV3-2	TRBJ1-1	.	TGTGCCAGCAGCCCCTCCCGGGCTTGGGTTGAAGCTTTCTTT	CASSPSRAWVEAFF
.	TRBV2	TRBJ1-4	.	TGTGCCAGCAGTGAATTGGCTCAGGCAACTAATGAAAAACTGTTTTTT	CASSELAQATNEKLFF
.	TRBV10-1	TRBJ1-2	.	TGCGCCAGCAGTGATGGGGAGTATGGCTACACCTTC	CASSDGEYGYTF
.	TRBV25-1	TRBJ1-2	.	TGTGCCAGCAGTGAATCCGGGACGGTCTATGGCTACACCTTC	CASSESGTVYGYTF
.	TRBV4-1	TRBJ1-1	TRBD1	TGCGCCAGCAGCAGTGACAGGGCGAACACTGAAGCTTTCTTT	CASSSDRANTEAFF
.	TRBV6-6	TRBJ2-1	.	TGTGCCAGCAGAGGTCCGAGGGGCCGATCCTACAATGAGCAGTTCTTC	CASRGPRGRSYNEQFF
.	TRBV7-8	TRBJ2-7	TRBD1	TGTGCCAGCAGCCTTCGGACAGGAATCACCTACGAGCAGTACTTC	CASSLRTGITYEQYF
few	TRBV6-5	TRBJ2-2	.	TGTGCCACCACCCCGGTAAACACCGGGGAGCTGTTTTTT	CATTPVNTGELFF
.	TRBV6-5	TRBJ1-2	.	TGTGCCAGCAGTTACTCCGGCGGACTTTCTAACTATGGCTACACCTTC	CASSYSGGLSNYGYTF
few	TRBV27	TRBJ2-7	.	TGTGCCAGCAGTTTTTCCGGGTCCTCCGAGCAGTACTTC	CASSFSGSSEQYF
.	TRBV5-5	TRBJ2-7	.	TGTGCCAGCAGCCTTGGGGGGGCTATGCTCCGCGTCTACGAGCAGTACTTC	CASSLGGAMLRVYEQYF
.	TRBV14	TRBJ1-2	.	TGTGCCAGCAGCCAAGACGCCAGCTATGGCTACACCTTC	CASSQDASYGYTF
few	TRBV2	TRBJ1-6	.	TGTGCCAGCAAGACGGGAATCGGATCACCCCTCCACTTT	CASKTGIGSPLHF
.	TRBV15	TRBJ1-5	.	TGTGCCACCAGCAGAGAACGACAGCTTAATCAGCCCCAGCATTTT	CATSRERQLNQPQHF
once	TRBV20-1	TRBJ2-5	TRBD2	TGCAGTGCTCGGGAGGGAGAGACCCAGTACTTC	CSAREGETQYF
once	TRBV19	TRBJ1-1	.	TGTGCCAGTAGTTCGGACATCTGGGCTGAAGCTTTCTTT	CASSSDIWAEAFF
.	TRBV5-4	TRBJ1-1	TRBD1	TGTGCCAGCAGCCAACCCGGGACAGGGGAAGAGGACACTGAAGCTTTCTTT	CASSQPGTGEEDTEAFF
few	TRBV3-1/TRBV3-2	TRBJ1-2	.	TGTGCCAGCAGCCAATCGGCAGGGGCCGGCTACACCTTC	CASSQSAGAGYTF
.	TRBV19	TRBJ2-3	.	TGTGCCAGTAGTATCATAGCGGCAGGGTTATCTACAGATACGCAGTATTTT	CASSIIAAGLSTDTQYF
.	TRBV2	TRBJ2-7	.	TGTGCCAGCAGCGGATTCACAGGCTACGAGCAGTACTTC	CASSGFTGYEQYF
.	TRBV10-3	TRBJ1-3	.	TGTGCCATCAGTGAAGTAGGGACCACTGGAAACACCATATATTTT	CAISEVGTTGNTIYF
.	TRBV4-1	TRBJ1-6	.	TGCGCCAGCAGCCAAGTAGTGACATCAGGGGTAGGTAATTCACCCCTCCACTTT	CASSQVVTSGVGNSPLHF
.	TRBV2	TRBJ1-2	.	TGTGCCAGCAACCCCGAACCGGACAGCCGCTATGGCTACACCTTC	CASNPEPDSRYGYTF
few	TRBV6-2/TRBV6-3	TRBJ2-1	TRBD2	TGTGCCAGCAGCCCCGGGACTAGCGGGGGGGGCTGGGATGAGCAGTTCTTC	CASSPGTSGGGWDEQFF